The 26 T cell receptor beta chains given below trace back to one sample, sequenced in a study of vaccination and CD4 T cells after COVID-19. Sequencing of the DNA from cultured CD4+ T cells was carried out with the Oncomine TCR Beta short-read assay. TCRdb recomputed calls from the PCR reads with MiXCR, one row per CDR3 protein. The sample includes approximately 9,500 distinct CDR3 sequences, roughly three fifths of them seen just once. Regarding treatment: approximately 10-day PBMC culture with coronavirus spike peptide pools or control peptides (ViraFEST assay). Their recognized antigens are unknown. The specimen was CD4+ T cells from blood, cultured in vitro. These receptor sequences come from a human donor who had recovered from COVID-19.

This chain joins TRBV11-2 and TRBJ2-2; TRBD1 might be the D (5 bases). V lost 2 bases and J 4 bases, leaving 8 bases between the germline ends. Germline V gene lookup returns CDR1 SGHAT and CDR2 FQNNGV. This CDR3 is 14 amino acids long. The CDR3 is CASSLIRGTGELFF. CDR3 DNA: TGTGCCAGCAGCTTAATAAGGGGCACCGGGGAGCTGTTTTTT.

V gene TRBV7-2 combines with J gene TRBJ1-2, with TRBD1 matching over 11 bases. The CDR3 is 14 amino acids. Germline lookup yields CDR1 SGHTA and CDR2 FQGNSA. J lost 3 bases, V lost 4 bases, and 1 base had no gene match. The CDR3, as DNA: TGTGCCAGCAGCTCGGGACAGGGGGACTATGGCTACACCTTC. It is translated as CASSSGQGDYGYTF.

The chain's CDR3 is CASSIQFRGLGADTQYF. DNA for the CDR3: TGTGCCAGTAGTATCCAGTTCCGGGGTCTTGGAGCAGATACGCAGTATTTT. The chain links TRBV19 to TRBJ2-3, with D perhaps matching TRBD2 (5 bases). Germline V gene data show CDR1 as LNHDA and CDR2 as SQIVND (reference sequence). This CDR3 has 17 amino acids. V was pared by 3 bases and J by 4 bases, with 20 bases between.

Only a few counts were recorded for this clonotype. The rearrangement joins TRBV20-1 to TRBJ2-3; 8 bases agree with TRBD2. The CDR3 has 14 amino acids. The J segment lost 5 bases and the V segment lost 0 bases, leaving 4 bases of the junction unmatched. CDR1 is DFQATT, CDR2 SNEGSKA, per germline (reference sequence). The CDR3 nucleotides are TGCAGTGCTAGAGAGGCGGGAGGAGTAGATACGCAGTATTTT. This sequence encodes CSAREAGGVDTQYF.

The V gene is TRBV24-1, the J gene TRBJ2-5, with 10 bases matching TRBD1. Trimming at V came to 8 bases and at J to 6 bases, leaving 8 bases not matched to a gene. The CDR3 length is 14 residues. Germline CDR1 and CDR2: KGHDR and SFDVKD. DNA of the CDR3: TGTGCCACCAACGACAGGGGGCTACGAAAGACCCAGTACTTC. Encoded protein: CATNDRGLRKTQYF.

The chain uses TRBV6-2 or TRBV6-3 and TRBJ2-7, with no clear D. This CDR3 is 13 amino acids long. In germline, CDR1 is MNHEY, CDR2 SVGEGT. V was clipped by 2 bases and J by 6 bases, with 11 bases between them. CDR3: CASSYPASSEQYF. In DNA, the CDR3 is TGTGCCAGCAGTTACCCCGCCTCCAGCGAGCAGTACTTC.

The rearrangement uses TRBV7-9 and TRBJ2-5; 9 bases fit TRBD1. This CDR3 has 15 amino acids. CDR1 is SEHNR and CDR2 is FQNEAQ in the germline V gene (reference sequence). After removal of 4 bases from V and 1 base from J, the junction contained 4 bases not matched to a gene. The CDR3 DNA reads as TGTGCCAGCAGCTCGGGACAGGGCCTCCAAGAGACCCAGTACTTC. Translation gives CASSSGQGLQETQYF. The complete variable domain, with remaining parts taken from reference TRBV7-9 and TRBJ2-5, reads DTGVSQNPRHKITKRGQNVTFRCDPISEHNRLYWYRQTLGQGPEFLTYFQNEAQLEKSRLLSDRFSAERPKGSFSTLEIQRTEQGDSAMYLCASSSGQGLQETQYFGPGTRLLVL.

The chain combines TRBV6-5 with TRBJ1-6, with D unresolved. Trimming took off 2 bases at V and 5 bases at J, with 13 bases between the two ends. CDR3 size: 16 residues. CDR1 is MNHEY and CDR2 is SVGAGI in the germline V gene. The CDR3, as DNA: TGTGCCAGCAGTTACAAGAGAATAAGGGATAATTCACCCCTCCACTTT. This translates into CASSYKRIRDNSPLHF.

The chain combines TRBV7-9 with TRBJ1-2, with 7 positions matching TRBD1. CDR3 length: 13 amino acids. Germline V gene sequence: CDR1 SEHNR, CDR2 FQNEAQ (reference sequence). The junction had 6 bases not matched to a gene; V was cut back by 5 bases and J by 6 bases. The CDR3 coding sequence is TGTGCCAGCAGCCCCGACAGGGTGGATGGCTACACCTTC. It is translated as CASSPDRVDGYTF.

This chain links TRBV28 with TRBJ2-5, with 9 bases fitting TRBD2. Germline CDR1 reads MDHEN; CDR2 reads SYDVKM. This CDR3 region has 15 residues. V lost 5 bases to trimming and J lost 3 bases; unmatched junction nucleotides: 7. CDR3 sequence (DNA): TGTGCCAGCAGTCTAGTTCCTAGCGGGAAAGAGACCCAGTACTTC. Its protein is CASSLVPSGKETQYF.

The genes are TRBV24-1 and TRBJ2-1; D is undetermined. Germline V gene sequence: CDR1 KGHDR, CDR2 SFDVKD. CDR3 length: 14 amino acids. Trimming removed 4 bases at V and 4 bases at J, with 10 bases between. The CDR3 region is CATSDPGSYNEQFF. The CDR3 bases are TGTGCCACCAGTGACCCCGGATCGTACAATGAGCAGTTCTTC.

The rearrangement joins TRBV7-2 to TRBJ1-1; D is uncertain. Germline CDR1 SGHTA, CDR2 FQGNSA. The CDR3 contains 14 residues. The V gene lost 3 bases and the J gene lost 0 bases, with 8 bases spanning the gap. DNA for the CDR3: TGTGCCAGCAGCTTGAACAAGATGAACACTGAAGCTTTCTTT. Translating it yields CASSLNKMNTEAFF. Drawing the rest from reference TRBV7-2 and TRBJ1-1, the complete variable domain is GAGVSQSPSNKVTEKGKDVELRCDPISGHTALYWYRQSLGQGLEFLIYFQGNSAPDKSGLPSDRFSAERTGGSVSTLTIQRTQQEDSAVYLCASSLNKMNTEAFFGQGTRLTVV.

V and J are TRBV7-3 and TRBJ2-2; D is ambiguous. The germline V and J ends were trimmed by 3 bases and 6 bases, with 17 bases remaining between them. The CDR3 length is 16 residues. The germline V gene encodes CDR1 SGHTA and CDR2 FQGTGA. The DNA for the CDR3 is TGTGCCAGCAGCTTTGGGGTTCCGACTGGCGCCGGGGAGCTGTTTTTT. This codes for CASSFGVPTGAGELFF.

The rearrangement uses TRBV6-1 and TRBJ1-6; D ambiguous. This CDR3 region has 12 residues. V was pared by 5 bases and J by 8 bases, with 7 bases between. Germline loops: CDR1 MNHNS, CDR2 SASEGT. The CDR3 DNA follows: TGTGCCAGCAGTCCAAGACATTCACCCCTCCACTTT. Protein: CASSPRHSPLHF.

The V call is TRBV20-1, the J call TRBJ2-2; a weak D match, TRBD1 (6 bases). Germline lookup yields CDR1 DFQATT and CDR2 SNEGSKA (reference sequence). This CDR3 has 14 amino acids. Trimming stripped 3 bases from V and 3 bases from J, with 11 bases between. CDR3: CSASHGQHTGELFF. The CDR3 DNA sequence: TGCAGTGCTAGTCATGGACAGCACACCGGGGAGCTGTTTTTT.

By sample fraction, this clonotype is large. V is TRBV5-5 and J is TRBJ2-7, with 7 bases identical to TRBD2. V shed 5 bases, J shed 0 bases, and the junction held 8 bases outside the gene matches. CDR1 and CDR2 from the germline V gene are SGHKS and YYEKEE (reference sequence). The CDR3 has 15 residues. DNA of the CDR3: TGTGCCAGCAGTTTTAACCCGGGGGGCTCCTACGAGCAGTACTTC. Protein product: CASSFNPGGSYEQYF. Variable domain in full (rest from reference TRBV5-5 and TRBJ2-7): DAGVTQSPTHLIKTRGQQVTLRCSPISGHKSVSWYQQVLGQGPQFIFQYYEKEERGRGNFPDRFSARQFPNYSSELNVNALLLGDSALYLCASSFNPGGSYEQYFGPGTRLTVT.

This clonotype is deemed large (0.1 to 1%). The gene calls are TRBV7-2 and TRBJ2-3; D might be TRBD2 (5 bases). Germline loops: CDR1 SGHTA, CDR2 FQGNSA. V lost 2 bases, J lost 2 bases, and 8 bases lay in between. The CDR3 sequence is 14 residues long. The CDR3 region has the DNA TGTGCCAGCAGCTTAACTAGGGACACAGATACGCAGTATTTT. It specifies CASSLTRDTDTQYF.

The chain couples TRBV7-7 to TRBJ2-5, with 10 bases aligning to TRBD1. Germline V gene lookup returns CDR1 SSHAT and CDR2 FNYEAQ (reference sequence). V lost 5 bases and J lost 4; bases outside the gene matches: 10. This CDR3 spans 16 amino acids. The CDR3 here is CASSRKTGGEGETQYF. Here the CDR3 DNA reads TGTGCCAGCAGCCGAAAGACAGGGGGCGAGGGAGAGACCCAGTACTTC.

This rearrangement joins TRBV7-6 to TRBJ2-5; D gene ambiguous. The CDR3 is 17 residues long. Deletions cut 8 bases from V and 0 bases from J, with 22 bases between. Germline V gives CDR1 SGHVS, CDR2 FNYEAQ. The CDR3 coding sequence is TGTGCCAGCGCTCTAGTATTCCCTGGGCGGAACCAAGAGACCCAGTACTTC. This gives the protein CASALVFPGRNQETQYF.

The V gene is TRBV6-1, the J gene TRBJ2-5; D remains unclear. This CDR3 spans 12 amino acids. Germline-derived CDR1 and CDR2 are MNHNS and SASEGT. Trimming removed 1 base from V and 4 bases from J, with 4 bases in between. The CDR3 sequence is CASSEGRETQYF. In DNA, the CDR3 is TGTGCCAGCAGTGAAGGGAGAGAGACCCAGTACTTC.

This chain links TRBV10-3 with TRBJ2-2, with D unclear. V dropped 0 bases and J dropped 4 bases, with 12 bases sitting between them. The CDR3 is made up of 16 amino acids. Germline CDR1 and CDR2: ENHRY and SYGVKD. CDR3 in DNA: TGTGCCATCAGTGAGTCGAAAGGCCAAGCCACCGGGGAGCTGTTTTTT. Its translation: CAISESKGQATGELFF.

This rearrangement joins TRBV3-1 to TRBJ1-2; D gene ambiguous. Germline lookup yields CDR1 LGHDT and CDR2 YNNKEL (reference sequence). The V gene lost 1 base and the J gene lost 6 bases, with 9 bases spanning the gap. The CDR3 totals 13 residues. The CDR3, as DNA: TGTGCCAGCAGCCAAGGGGATCGGCATGGCTACACCTTC. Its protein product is CASSQGDRHGYTF.

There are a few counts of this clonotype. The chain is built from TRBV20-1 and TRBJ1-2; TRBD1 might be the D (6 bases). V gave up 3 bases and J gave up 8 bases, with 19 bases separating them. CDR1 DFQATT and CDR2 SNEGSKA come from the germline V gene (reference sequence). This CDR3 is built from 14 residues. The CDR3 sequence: CSASGGQRNDGYTF. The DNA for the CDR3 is TGCAGTGCTAGCGGAGGACAGCGCAATGACGGCTACACCTTC.

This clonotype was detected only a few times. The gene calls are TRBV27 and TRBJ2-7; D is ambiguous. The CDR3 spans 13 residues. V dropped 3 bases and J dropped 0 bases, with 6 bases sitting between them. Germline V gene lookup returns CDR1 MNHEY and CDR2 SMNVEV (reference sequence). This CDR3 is CASSFKVSYEQYF. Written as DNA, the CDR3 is TGTGCCAGCAGTTTCAAAGTCTCCTACGAGCAGTACTTC.

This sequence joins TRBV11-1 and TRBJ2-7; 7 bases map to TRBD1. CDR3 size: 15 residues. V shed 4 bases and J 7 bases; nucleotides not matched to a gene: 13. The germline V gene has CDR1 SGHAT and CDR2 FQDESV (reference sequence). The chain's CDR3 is CASSSIRGSRGEQYF. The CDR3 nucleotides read TGTGCCAGCAGCTCCATCAGGGGGAGTCGAGGGGAGCAGTACTTC. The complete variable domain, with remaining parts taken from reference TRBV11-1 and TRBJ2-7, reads EAEVAQSPRYKITEKSQAVAFWCDPISGHATLYWYRQILGQGPELLVQFQDESVVDDSQLPKDRFSAERLKGVDSTLKIQPAELGDSAMYLCASSSIRGSRGEQYFGPGTRLTVT.

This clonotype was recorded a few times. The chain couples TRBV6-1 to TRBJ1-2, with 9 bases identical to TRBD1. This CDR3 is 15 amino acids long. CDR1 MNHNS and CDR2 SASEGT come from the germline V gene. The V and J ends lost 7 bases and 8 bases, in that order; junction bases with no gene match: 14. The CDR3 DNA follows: TGTGCCAGCACCTATAATACAGGGGGCGCGGGCGGCTACACCTTC. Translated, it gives CASTYNTGGAGGYTF.